Below are 6 T cell receptor beta chains sequenced from a single sample in a study of tumor and adjacent non-tumor tissue in lung cancer. This sample's RNA came from whole unsorted tissue. This non-tumor lung sample came from over 3 cm beyond the tumor edge. TCRbeta libraries were built with three rounds of nested PCR, modified from ARM-PCR. TCRdb re-called the multiplex PCR reads with MiXCR, one entry per CDR3 protein. Of roughly 74,000 distinct CDR3 sequences in the sample, 76% are singletons; the top ten hold 30% to 50%. Source material: distant non-tumor lung tissue. These receptor sequences come from an older man with non-small cell lung cancer.

The chain uses TRBV20-1 and TRBJ1-1, with TRBD1 as a possible D gene (6 bases). Germline assignment: CDR1 DFQATT and CDR2 SNEGSKA (reference sequence). V was cut by 3 bases and J by 3 bases, with 17 bases left in between. This CDR3 has 15 residues. The CDR3, as DNA: TGCAGTGCTAGTGGGGAGGGGGGGCACGACACTGAAGCTTTCTTT. This codes for CSASGEGGHDTEAFF.

A remark on this clonotype: A junction boundary mismatches the germline segment, possibly from a read error. The chain recombines TRBV11-2 with TRBJ1-1, with D unclear. Germline assignment: CDR1 SGHAT and CDR2 FQNNGV. The CDR3 has 16 residues. This CDR3 is CASDLAEMGMNTEALF. For the CDR3, the DNA is TGTGCCAGCGACTTAGCGGAGATGGGGATGAACACTGAAGCTTTATTT.

In regard to this clonotype: This could be a read error, since a much larger clone is one nucleotide away. The V and J genes are TRBV11-2 and TRBJ2-5; D gene ambiguous. Trimming shortened V by 0 bases and J by 4 bases, and 12 bases separated the two germline ends. Germline V lookup: CDR1 SGHAT, CDR2 FQNNGV. The CDR3 is 15 amino acids. The CDR3 loop reads CASSLDHTILETQYF. The CDR3 DNA reads TGTGCCAGCAGCTTAGATCACACAATTTTAGAGACCCAGTACTTC. The entire variable domain, with the rest obtained from reference TRBV11-2 and TRBJ2-5, is as follows: EAGVAQSPRYKIIEKRQSVAFWCNPISGHATLYWYQQILGQGPKLLIQFQNNGVVDDSQLPKDRFSAERLKGVDSTLKIQPAKLEDSAVYLCASSLDHTILETQYFGPGTRLLVL.

Details on this clonotype: An end of the junction does not agree with germline; a read error may underlie this. V usage is TRBV11-1 and J usage is TRBJ1-1; D not certain. In germline, CDR1 is SGHAT, CDR2 FQDESV (reference sequence). The CDR3 runs 15 residues. The CDR3 here is CANSLENRAGTEAFF. CDR3 in DNA: TGTGCCAACAGCCTAGAGAATCGGGCGGGGACTGAAGCTTTCTTT.

The genes are TRBV12-3 or TRBV12-4 and TRBJ1-2; D remains unclear. The CDR3 length is 14 residues. V was clipped by 3 bases and J by 0 bases, with 8 bases between them. The CDR3 here is CASSFDGSNYGYTF. CDR3 nucleotide sequence: TGTGCCAGCAGTTTTGACGGATCTAACTATGGCTACACCTTC.

Regarding this clonotype: The germline gene is not matched at one end of the junction; a read error may be the cause. V and J are TRBV10-1 and TRBJ2-2, with D possibly TRBD2 on 6 matching bases. CDR1 and CDR2 from the germline V gene are WNHNN and SYGVQD (reference sequence). This CDR3 comprises 15 residues. The DNA of the CDR3 is TGCGCCAGCAGTGTAGGGAGGTCGAACATCGGGGACCTGTTTTTT. It yields the protein CASSVGRSNIGDLFF.